The clone carrying this TCR beta chain was found a few times. This record comes from a study of CD8 T cells in ankylosing spondylitis. One entry per CDR3 protein, called by TCRdb with MiXCR from the 5' RACE reads. The table shows approximately 350,000 distinct CDR3 sequences, with approximately 15% occurring only once. Trimming left V 4 bases short and J 6 bases short, with 20 bases between. The CDR3 is 16 residues long. Germline CDR1 reads SGHRS; CDR2 reads YFSETQ. Sequenced input: blood, either unsorted or a sorted T cell fraction (not recorded which). The rearrangement links TRBV5-1 to TRBJ2-1; D perhaps matches TRBD2 (6 bases). The TCR was taken from a male donor with ankylosing spondylitis or in good health (not recorded which). The CDR3 region is CASSPQGLNRGNEQFF. Here the CDR3 DNA reads TGCGCCAGCAGCCCGCAGGGACTTAACCGGGGCAATGAGCAGTTCTTC.